This entry lists 21 T cell receptor beta chains sequenced from one sample in a study of regulatory T cells in long-lasting Graves disease (dated by TCRdb to about 2021). Receptors were amplified or captured by multiplex PCR. Sequenced using an Illumina HiSeq 4000. TCR beta libraries were built with iRepertoire HTBI primers and Arm-PCR amplification of CDR3 regions. TCRdb cleaned the public reads at Q25 with fastp, built clones with MiXCR and kept in-frame beta chains. Rows matching on CDR3 protein sequence are summarized as one entry with the most common DNA and genes. In this sample the table shows about 400,000 distinct CDR3 sequences, 20% of which occur a single time. The top ten clonotypes cover roughly 20% of the sample. The time point label on this specimen signifies: persistent/refractory GD, antithyroid drugs over 5 years with positive TRAb. RNA was extracted from PBMCs in TRIzol for both TCR sequencing and RNA sequencing.

Here the sequenced sample was peripheral blood mononuclear cells (PBMCs), taken when the disease was refractory, from a patient treated with antithyroid drugs. Source of these receptors: a female donor with Graves disease.

Ten or more counts support this clonotype. The V call is TRBV12-3 or TRBV12-4, the J call TRBJ1-6; D is unclear. The CDR3 has 14 amino acids. The germline V and J ends were trimmed by 6 bases and 8 bases, with 14 bases remaining between them. CDR3 sequence: CASSYLGSDSPLHF. Written as DNA, the CDR3 is TGTGCCAGCAGCTACCTAGGGAGTGATTCACCCCTCCACTTT.

This chain uses TRBV30 with TRBJ2-2, with D tentatively TRBD2 (7 bases). Trimming removed 2 bases at V and 2 bases at J, with 15 bases between. The CDR3 is made up of 16 amino acids. Germline V gene lookup returns CDR1 GTSNPN and CDR2 SVGIG (reference sequence). The CDR3 sequence: CAWSLGGAFNTGELFF. The CDR3 coding sequence is TGTGCCTGGAGTCTTGGGGGGGCCTTTAACACCGGGGAGCTGTTTTTT.

This clonotype occurred many times. The DNA of the CDR3 is TGTGCCAGCGGACAGGGATACGAGCAGTACTTC. Protein sequence: CASGQGYEQYF. The chain employs TRBV7-9 and TRBJ2-7; 8 bases line up with TRBD1. This CDR3 contains 11 residues. Germline V lookup: CDR1 SEHNR, CDR2 FQNEAQ (reference sequence). V shed 8 bases, J shed 4 bases, and the junction held 1 base outside the gene matches. The entire variable domain, with the rest obtained from reference TRBV7-9 and TRBJ2-7, is as follows: DTGVSQNPRHKITKRGQNVTFRCDPISEHNRLYWYRQTLGQGPEFLTYFQNEAQLEKSRLLSDRFSAERPKGSFSTLEIQRTEQGDSAMYLCASGQGYEQYFGPGTRLTVT.

This chain links TRBV28 with TRBJ2-2; D may be TRBD1 (6 bases). This CDR3 contains 14 residues. V gave up 1 base and J gave up 5 bases, with 8 bases separating them. Germline V gene sequence: CDR1 MDHEN, CDR2 SYDVKM. The CDR3 here is CASSLYQGTGELFF. DNA of the CDR3: TGTGCCAGCAGTTTATACCAGGGGACCGGGGAGCTGTTTTTT.

This chain links TRBV19 with TRBJ2-6; D not resolved. This CDR3 comprises 15 residues. Looked up from germline, CDR1 is LNHDA and CDR2 is SQIVND (reference sequence). V lost 2 bases to trimming and J lost 2 bases, with 7 bases between them. CDR3 sequence (DNA): TGTGCCAGTAGTATAATTGAAGCTGGGGCCAACGTCCTGACTTTC. Its translation is CASSIIEAGANVLTF.

This clonotype was counted ten times or more. The genes are TRBV2 and TRBJ1-1, with D unclear. V was shortened by 2 bases and J by 6 bases, with 16 bases between the two germline ends. CDR3 size: 15 residues. The germline V gene encodes CDR1 SNHLY and CDR2 FYNNEI. The DNA of the CDR3 is TGTGCCAGCAGTGAATGGGAGCCCCCCACGGCTGAAGCTTTCTTT. Translating gives CASSEWEPPTAEAFF.

This clonotype has ten or more counts. This chain connects TRBV28 to TRBJ1-2; 8 bases agree with TRBD1. Germline assignment: CDR1 MDHEN and CDR2 SYDVKM. V was clipped by 2 bases and J by 5 bases; unmatched bases: 1. The CDR3 is made up of 13 amino acids. Written as DNA, the CDR3 is TGTGCCAGCAGTTTAACAGGGGGATATGGCTACACCTTC. Protein sequence: CASSLTGGYGYTF.

The J gene is TRBJ2-1, the V gene TRBV28; D is uncertain. The germline CDR1 and CDR2 sequences are MDHEN and SYDVKM. This CDR3 comprises 16 residues. Trimming pared 7 bases from V and 0 bases from J, leaving 16 bases between. The CDR3 nucleotides read TGTGCCAGCATCGCCCCGGGCCCCAGCTCCTACAATGAGCAGTTCTTC. Encoded protein: CASIAPGPSSYNEQFF.

This clonotype was seen at least ten times. The V gene is TRBV11-2, the J gene TRBJ2-7, with D maybe TRBD2 (6 bases). V shed 0 bases and J shed 2 bases, with 11 bases lying between them. CDR1 is SGHAT, CDR2 FQNNGV, per germline. CDR3 length: 15 residues. The CDR3 DNA follows: TGTGCCAGCAGCTTAGATCAGGGAGGTACCTACGAGCAGTACTTC. Encoded protein: CASSLDQGGTYEQYF.

This clonotype came up a few times. The chain combines TRBV6-1 with TRBJ2-7; 7 bases fit TRBD1. The CDR3 consists of 15 residues. Germline V gives CDR1 MNHNS, CDR2 SASEGT. With V trimmed by 0 bases and J by 2 bases, 4 bases remained unmatched. CDR3 sequence reads: CASSEAGGHPYEQYF. The CDR3 DNA is TGTGCCAGCAGTGAAGCAGGGGGCCACCCCTACGAGCAGTACTTC.

V usage is TRBV20-1 and J usage is TRBJ2-7, with D perhaps TRBD1 (6 bases). Per germline, CDR1 DFQATT and CDR2 SNEGSKA (reference sequence). The V and J ends lost 3 bases and 1 base respectively, with 13 bases between them. The CDR3 is 14 residues long. In DNA, the CDR3 is TGCAGTGCTAGTAGGGGGATTGGGTCCTACGAGCAGTACTTC. Translating gives CSASRGIGSYEQYF.

V is TRBV30 and J is TRBJ2-5; 7 nucleotides match TRBD1. V dropped 1 base and J dropped 2; count of bases not matched to a gene: 10. Germline loops: CDR1 GTSNPN, CDR2 SVGIG (reference sequence). This CDR3 has 16 residues. The CDR3 loop reads CAWSDLPGTEQETQYF. DNA for the CDR3: TGTGCCTGGAGTGACCTGCCCGGGACAGAACAAGAGACCCAGTACTTC.

A note on this clonotype: A read error may explain this, as a much larger clone is one base away. This chain joins TRBV28 and TRBJ1-6; D remains ambiguous. The CDR3 covers 14 residues. Germline V gene data show CDR1 as MDHEN and CDR2 as SYDVKM. CDR3 DNA: TGTGCCCACGGCAGGAGCTCCTATAATTCACCCCCCCACTTT. Amino acids: CAHGRSSYNSPPHF.

This clonotype was seen only a few times. The J gene is TRBJ1-2, the V gene TRBV10-3; TRBD1 matches 8 bases. V shed 5 bases, J shed 5 bases, and the junction held 19 bases outside the gene matches. Germline CDR1 is ENHRY and CDR2 is SYGVKD. The CDR3 extends over 18 amino acids. This chain's CDR3 is CAISSWRTGSSGSYGYTF. CDR3 coding DNA: TGTGCCATCAGTTCCTGGAGGACAGGGTCCTCCGGTTCGTATGGCTACACCTTC.

This clonotype was detected a few times. The chain recombines TRBV19 with TRBJ2-7; TRBD2 might be the D (6 bases). Germline V lookup: CDR1 LNHDA, CDR2 SQIVND (reference sequence). Trimming shortened V by 3 bases and J by 0 bases, and 9 bases separated the two germline ends. The CDR3 consists of 14 residues. The CDR3 bases are TGTGCCAGTAGTATGGACTACCTCTCCTACGAGCAGTACTTC. Protein: CASSMDYLSYEQYF.

This clonotype has more than one count but fewer than ten. The gene calls are TRBV16 and TRBJ2-7; maybe TRBD2 (6 bases). This CDR3 contains 13 residues. Germline V CDR1 and CDR2: KGHSY, FQNENV. V was pared by 0 bases and J by 7 bases, with 10 bases between. The chain's CDR3 is CASSQSTSREQYF. CDR3 nucleotide sequence: TGTGCCAGCAGCCAATCGACTAGTCGGGAGCAGTACTTC.

This clonotype was counted at least ten times. This chain links TRBV20-1 with TRBJ2-5; D uncertain. V lost 3 bases, J lost 3 bases, and 5 bases lay in between. Germline CDR1 and CDR2: DFQATT and SNEGSKA (reference sequence). This CDR3 is built from 11 residues. The CDR3 nucleotides are TGCAGTGCTAGCTTTAAAGAGACCCAGTACTTC. This sequence encodes CSASFKETQYF.

With respect to this clonotype: This clone may be a read error of a much larger clone one base away. V and J are TRBV12-3 or TRBV12-4 and TRBJ2-2; D could derive from TRBD1 or TRBD2 (5 bases each). The length of the CDR3 is 15 residues. CDR3 DNA sequence: TGTGCCAGCAGACCCTCCTACAGGAACACCGGGGAGCTGGTTTTT. Its protein is CASRPSYRNTGELVF.

This clonotype was detected only a few times. V and J are TRBV7-2 and TRBJ2-7; D possibly matches TRBD1 or TRBD2 (6 bases each). The CDR3 is made up of 16 amino acids. The V gene's germline CDR1 is SGHTA and CDR2 FQGNSA. Trimming took off 1 base at V and 0 bases at J, with 13 bases between the two ends. CDR3 sequence reads: CASSLVGGSNSYEQYF. CDR3 DNA: TGTGCCAGCAGCTTAGTGGGGGGCTCCAACTCCTACGAGCAGTACTTC.

V usage is TRBV13 and J usage is TRBJ2-7; D gene ambiguous. This CDR3 is built from 16 residues. Trimming took off 3 bases at V and 3 bases at J, with 18 bases between the two ends. Germline loops: CDR1 PRHDT, CDR2 FYEKMQ (reference sequence). CDR3 residues: CASSFSTGRTIYEQYF. The CDR3, as DNA: TGTGCCAGCAGCTTTAGCACCGGCAGGACCATCTACGAGCAGTACTTC.

With regard to this clonotype: A much larger clone differs by one base, so this may be a read error. V gene TRBV6-2 or TRBV6-3 combines with J gene TRBJ1-5, with D possibly matching TRBD1 (5 bases). The germline gives CDR1 MNHEY, CDR2 SVGEGT. The V end was cut by 7 bases, the J end by 2 bases, with 9 bases between. The CDR3 is 13 amino acids. The CDR3 region is CASKGDGNQPQHF. In DNA, the CDR3 is TGTGCCAGCAAAGGGGACGGCAATCAGCCCCAGCATTTT.